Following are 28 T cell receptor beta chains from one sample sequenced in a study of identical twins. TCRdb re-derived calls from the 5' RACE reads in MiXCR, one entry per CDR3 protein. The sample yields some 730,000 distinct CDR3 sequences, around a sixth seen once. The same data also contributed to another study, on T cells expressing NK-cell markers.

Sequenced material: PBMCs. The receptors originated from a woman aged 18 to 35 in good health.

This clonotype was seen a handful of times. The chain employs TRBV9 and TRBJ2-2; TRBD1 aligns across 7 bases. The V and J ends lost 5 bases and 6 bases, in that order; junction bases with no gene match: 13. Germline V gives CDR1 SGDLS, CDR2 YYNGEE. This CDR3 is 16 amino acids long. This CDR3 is CASSSVGGRYSGELFF. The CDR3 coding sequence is TGTGCCAGCAGTTCCGTAGGGGGCCGGTATTCCGGGGAGCTGTTTTTT.

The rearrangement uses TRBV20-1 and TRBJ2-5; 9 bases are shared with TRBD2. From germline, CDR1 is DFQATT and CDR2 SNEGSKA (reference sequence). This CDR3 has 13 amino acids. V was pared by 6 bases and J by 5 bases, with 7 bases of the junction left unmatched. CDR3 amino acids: CSAQGLAVETQYF. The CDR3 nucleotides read TGCAGTGCCCAGGGACTAGCAGTGGAGACCCAGTACTTC.

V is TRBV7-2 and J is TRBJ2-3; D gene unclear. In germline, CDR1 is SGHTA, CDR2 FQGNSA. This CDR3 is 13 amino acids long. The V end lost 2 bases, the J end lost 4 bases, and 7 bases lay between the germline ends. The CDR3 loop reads CASSLIFPDTQYF. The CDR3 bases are TGTGCCAGCAGCTTAATCTTTCCAGATACGCAGTATTTT.

CDR3 DNA: TGTGCCAGCAGTTACACGGCTAGCTCGGGAGAAGATACGCAGTATTTT. It encodes CASSYTASSGEDTQYF. The rearrangement links TRBV6-2 or TRBV6-3 to TRBJ2-3, with D tentatively TRBD2 (6 bases). CDR1 and CDR2 (germline): MNHEY, SVGEGT. Trimming stripped 2 bases from V and 5 bases from J, with 17 bases between. The CDR3 totals 16 residues.

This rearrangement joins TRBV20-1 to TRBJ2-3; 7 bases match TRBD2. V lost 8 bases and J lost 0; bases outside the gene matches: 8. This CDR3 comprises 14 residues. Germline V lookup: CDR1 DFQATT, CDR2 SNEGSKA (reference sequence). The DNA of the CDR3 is TGCAGTCTCCGGGTTAGCGGGAGCACAGATACGCAGTATTTT. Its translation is CSLRVSGSTDTQYF.

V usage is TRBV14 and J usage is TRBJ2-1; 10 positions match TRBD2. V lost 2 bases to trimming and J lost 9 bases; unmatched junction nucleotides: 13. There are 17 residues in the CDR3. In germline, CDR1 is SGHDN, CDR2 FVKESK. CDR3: CASSQRLAGAPGVEQFF. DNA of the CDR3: TGTGCCAGCAGCCAAAGACTAGCGGGCGCACCTGGGGTTGAGCAGTTCTTC.

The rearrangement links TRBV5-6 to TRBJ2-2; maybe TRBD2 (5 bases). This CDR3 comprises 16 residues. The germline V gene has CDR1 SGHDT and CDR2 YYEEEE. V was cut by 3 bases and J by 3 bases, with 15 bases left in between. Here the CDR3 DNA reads TGTGCCAGCAGCTCTCTCCGGGAAAGTTACACCGGGGAGCTGTTTTTT. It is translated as CASSSLRESYTGELFF.

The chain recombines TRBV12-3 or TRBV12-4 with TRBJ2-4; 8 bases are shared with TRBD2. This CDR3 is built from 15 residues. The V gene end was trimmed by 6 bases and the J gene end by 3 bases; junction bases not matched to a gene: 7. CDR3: CASRSSGRGKNIQYF. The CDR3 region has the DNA TGTGCCAGCAGATCAAGCGGGAGAGGCAAAAACATTCAGTACTTC.

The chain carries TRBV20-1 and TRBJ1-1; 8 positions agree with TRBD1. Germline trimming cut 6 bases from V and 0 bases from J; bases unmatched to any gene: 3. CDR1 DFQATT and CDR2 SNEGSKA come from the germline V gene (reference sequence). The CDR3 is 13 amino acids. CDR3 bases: TGCAGTGCAGGACAGGGAATGAACACTGAAGCTTTCTTT. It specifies CSAGQGMNTEAFF.

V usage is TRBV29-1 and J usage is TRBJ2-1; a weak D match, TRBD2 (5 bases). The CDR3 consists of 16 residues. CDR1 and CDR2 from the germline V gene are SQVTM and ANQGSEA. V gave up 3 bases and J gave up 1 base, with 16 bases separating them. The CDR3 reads CSVEFPAAESYNEQFF. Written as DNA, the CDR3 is TGCAGCGTTGAGTTTCCAGCGGCTGAGTCCTACAATGAGCAGTTCTTC.

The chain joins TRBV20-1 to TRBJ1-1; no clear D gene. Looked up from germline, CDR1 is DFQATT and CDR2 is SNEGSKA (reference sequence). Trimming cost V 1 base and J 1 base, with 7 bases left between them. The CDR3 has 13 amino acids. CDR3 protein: CSARGASNTEAFF. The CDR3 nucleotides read TGCAGTGCTAGAGGAGCCTCGAACACTGAAGCTTTCTTT.

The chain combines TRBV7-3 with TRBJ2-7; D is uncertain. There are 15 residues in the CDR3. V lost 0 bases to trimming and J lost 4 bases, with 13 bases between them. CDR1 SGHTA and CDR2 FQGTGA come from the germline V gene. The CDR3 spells CASSLTNSPAYEQYF. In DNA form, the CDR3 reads TGTGCCAGCAGCTTAACTAATTCACCAGCGTACGAGCAGTACTTC.

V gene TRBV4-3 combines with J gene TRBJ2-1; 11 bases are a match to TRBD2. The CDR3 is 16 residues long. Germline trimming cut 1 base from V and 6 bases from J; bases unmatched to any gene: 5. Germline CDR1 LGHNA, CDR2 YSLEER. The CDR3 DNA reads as TGCGCCAGCAGCCAAGGTACTAGCGGGGGATTCAATGAGCAGTTCTTC. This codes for CASSQGTSGGFNEQFF.

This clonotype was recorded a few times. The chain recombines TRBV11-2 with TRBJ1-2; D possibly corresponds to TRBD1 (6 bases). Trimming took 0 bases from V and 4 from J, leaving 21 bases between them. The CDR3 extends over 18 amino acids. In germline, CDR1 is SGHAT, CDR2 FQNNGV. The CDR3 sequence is CASSLDRRAGSRGYGYTF. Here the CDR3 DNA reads TGTGCCAGCAGCTTAGATCGGCGGGCCGGATCCAGGGGCTATGGCTACACCTTC. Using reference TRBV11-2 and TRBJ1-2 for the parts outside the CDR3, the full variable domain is EAGVAQSPRYKIIEKRQSVAFWCNPISGHATLYWYQQILGQGPKLLIQFQNNGVVDDSQLPKDRFSAERLKGVDSTLKIQPAKLEDSAVYLCASSLDRRAGSRGYGYTFGSGTRLTVV.

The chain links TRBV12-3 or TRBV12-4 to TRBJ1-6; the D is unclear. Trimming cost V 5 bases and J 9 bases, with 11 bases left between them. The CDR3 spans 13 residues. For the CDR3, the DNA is TGTGCCAGCAGTCCGACGCCCTTTTCACCCCTCCACTTT. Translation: CASSPTPFSPLHF.

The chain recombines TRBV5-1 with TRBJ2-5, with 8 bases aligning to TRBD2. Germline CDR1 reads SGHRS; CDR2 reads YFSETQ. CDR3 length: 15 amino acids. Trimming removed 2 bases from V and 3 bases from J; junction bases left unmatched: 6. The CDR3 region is CASSFGRAGEETQYF. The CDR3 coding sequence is TGCGCCAGCAGCTTCGGCCGAGCGGGAGAAGAGACCCAGTACTTC.

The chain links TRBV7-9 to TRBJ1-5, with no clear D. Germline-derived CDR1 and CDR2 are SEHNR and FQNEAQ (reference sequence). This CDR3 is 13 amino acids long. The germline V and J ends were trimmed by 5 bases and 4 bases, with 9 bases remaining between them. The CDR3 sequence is CASSHRLNQPQHF. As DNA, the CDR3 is TGTGCCAGCAGCCATAGGCTTAATCAGCCCCAGCATTTT.

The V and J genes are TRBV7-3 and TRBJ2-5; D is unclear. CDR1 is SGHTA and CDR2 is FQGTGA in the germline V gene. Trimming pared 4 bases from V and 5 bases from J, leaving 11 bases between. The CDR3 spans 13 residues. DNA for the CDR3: TGTGCCAGCAGCTCAAACCAGGCGGAGACCCAGTACTTC. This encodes CASSSNQAETQYF.

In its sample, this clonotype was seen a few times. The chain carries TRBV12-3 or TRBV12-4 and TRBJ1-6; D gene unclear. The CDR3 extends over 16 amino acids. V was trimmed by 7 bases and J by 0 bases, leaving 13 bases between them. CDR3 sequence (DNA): TGTGCCAGCATGTGGTATTCCTACTCCTATAATTCACCCCTCCACTTT. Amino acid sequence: CASMWYSYSYNSPLHF.

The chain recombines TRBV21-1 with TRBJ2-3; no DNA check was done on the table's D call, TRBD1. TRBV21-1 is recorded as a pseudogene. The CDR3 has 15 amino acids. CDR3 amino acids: CASSKSPGAPDTQYF. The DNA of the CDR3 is TGTGCCAGCAGCAAAAGCCCGGGAGCCCCAGATACGCAGTATTTT.

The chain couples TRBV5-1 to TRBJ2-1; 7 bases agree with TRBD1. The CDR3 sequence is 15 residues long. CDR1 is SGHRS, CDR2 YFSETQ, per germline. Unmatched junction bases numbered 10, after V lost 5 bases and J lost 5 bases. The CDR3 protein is CASSFRQGGDNEQFF. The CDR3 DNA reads TGCGCCAGCAGTTTTAGACAGGGTGGCGACAATGAGCAGTTCTTC.

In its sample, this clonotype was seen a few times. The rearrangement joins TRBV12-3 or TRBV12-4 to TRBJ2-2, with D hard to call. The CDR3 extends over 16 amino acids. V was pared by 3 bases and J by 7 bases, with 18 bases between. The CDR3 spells CASSFGSPQLGGELFF. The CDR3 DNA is TGTGCCAGCAGTTTTGGGTCCCCCCAGTTGGGCGGGGAGCTGTTTTTT.

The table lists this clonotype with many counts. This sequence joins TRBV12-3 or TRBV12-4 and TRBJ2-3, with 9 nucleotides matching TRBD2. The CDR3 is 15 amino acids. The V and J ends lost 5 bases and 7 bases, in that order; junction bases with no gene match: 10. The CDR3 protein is CASSPPASGKNTQYF. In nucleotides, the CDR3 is TGTGCCAGCAGTCCCCCGGCTAGCGGGAAGAATACGCAGTATTTT.

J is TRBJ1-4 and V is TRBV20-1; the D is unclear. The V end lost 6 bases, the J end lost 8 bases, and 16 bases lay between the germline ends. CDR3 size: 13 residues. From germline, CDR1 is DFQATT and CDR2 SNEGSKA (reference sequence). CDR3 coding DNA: TGCAGTGCCCCGGGTCCCGGAGGGGAAAAACTGTTTTTT. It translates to CSAPGPGGEKLFF.

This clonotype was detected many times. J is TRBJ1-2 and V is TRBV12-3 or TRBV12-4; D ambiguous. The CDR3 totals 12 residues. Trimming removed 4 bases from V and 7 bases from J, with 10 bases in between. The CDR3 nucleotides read TGTGCCAGCAGTTCCGGACCGGGTGGCTACACCTTC. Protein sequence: CASSSGPGGYTF.

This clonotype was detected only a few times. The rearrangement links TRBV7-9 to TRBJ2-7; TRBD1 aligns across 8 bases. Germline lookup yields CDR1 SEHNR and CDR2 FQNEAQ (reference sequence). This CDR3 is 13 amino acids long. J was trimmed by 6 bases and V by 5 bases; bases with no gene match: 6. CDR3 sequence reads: CASSPGTGPEQYF. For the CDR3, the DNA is TGTGCCAGCAGCCCGGGGACAGGCCCCGAGCAGTACTTC.

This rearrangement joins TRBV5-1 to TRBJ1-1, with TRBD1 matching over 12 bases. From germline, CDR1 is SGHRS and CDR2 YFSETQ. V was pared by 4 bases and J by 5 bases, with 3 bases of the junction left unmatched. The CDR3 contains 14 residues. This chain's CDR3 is CASSKGQGATEAFF. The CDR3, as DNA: TGCGCCAGCAGCAAGGGACAGGGGGCAACTGAAGCTTTCTTT.

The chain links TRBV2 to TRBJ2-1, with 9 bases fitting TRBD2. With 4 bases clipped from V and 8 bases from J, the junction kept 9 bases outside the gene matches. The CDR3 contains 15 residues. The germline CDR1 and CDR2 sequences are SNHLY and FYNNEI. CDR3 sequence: CASSGRAGGVDEQFF. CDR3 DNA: TGTGCCAGCAGTGGCCGGGCGGGGGGGGTCGATGAGCAGTTCTTC.